These 23 T cell receptor beta chains came from one sample sequenced in a study of blood T cell repertoires in COVID-19. TCRdb keeps only in-frame clones here, not all; method: immunoSEQ multiplex PCR. The sample lists about 270,000 clones; 88% were seen once. The source material was PBMCs or T cells enriched from blood (not recorded which). All receptors derive from a woman aged 45-65 years who had recovered from COVID-19.

This chain uses TRBV11-3 with TRBJ1-1; no clear D gene. V was cut by 2 bases and J by 2 bases, with 6 bases left in between. The CDR3 is made up of 13 amino acids. CDR1 SGHNT and CDR2 YENEEA come from the germline V gene. Here the CDR3 DNA reads TGTGCCAGCAGCTTAAGCGGTAACACTGAAGCTTTCTTT. Its protein product is CASSLSGNTEAFF. Complete variable domain (other parts from reference TRBV11-3 and TRBJ1-1): EAGVVQSPRYKIIEKKQPVAFWCNPISGHNTLYWYLQNLGQGPELLIRYENEEAVDDSQLPKDRFSAERLKGVDSTLKIQPAELGDSAVYLCASSLSGNTEAFFGQGTRLTVV.

The V call is TRBV29-1, the J call TRBJ1-5; 11 bases agree with TRBD1. Germline CDR1 SQVTM, CDR2 ANQGSEA. This CDR3 has 14 amino acids. Trimming took 5 bases from V and 7 from J; bases not matched to a gene: 7. In DNA, the CDR3 is TGCAGCGTTCCCCGCGGGACAGGGGGACAGCCCCAGCATTTT. It specifies CSVPRGTGGQPQHF.

This chain joins TRBV5-4 and TRBJ2-7; 7 bases are a match to TRBD1. The CDR3 sequence is 14 residues long. J gave up 3 bases and V 2 bases, and 5 bases lay outside the gene matches. From germline, CDR1 is SGHNT and CDR2 YYREEE (reference sequence). In DNA, the CDR3 is TGTGCCAGCAGCTTTCACGACAGGGTCTACGAGCAGTACTTC. This codes for CASSFHDRVYEQYF.

The chain is built from TRBV6-2 or TRBV6-3 and TRBJ2-7, with 8 bases that match TRBD2. Per germline, CDR1 MNHEY and CDR2 SVGEGT. V shed 2 bases, J shed 0 bases, and the junction held 3 bases outside the gene matches. The CDR3 has 15 residues. DNA for the CDR3: TGTGCCAGCAGTTACACCGGGAGGGCCTCCTACGAGCAGTACTTC. It codes for CASSYTGRASYEQYF.

This chain uses TRBV9 with TRBJ1-1, with TRBD1 identical over 8 bases. The CDR3 has 15 residues. Unmatched junction bases numbered 10, after V lost 3 bases and J lost 6 bases. Germline V lookup: CDR1 SGDLS, CDR2 YYNGEE. CDR3 nucleotides: TGTGCCAGCAGCGCTGCGGACAGGGTTCGGTCTGAAGCTTTCTTT. Its protein is CASSAADRVRSEAFF.

This clone has only a few counts. The CDR3 coding sequence is TGTGCCAGCAGTAAGGGGGGGAGCGGTGGAAACACCATATATTTT. Protein sequence: CASSKGGSGGNTIYF. The genes are TRBV2 and TRBJ1-3, with D possibly TRBD1 on 6 matching bases. Germline loops: CDR1 SNHLY, CDR2 FYNNEI. The CDR3 loop spans 15 amino acids. With 5 bases removed from V and 3 bases from J, the gap between germline ends came to 14 bases.

Here the CDR3 reads CASSSPRGREYLEQFF. CDR3 sequence (DNA): TGTGCCAGCAGTTCCCCACGCGGGCGGGAGTATCTTGAGCAGTTCTTC. The rearrangement joins TRBV28 to TRBJ2-1, with TRBD2 matching 7 bases. V lost 4 bases, J lost 9 bases, and 15 bases stayed unmatched. CDR3 length: 16 amino acids. CDR1 is MDHEN and CDR2 is SYDVKM in the germline V gene.

The chain links TRBV7-2 to TRBJ2-5; D is unclear. V lost 2 bases and J 2 bases, leaving 6 bases between the germline ends. CDR1 is SGHTA, CDR2 FQGNSA, per germline. This CDR3 spans 13 amino acids. The CDR3: CASSLYNQETQYF. DNA of the CDR3: TGTGCCAGCAGCTTATATAATCAAGAGACCCAGTACTTC.

V and J are TRBV27 and TRBJ2-5; 12 nucleotides agree with TRBD1. The CDR3 spans 15 residues. Trimming removed 2 bases from V and 4 bases from J; junction bases left unmatched: 2. CDR1 is MNHEY and CDR2 is SMNVEV in the germline V gene (reference sequence). In nucleotides, the CDR3 is TGTGCCAGCAGTTTAGGGACAGGGGGCACAGAGACCCAGTACTTC. Protein product: CASSLGTGGTETQYF.

The chain links TRBV7-8 to TRBJ2-2; 13 bases align to TRBD2. The J segment lost 3 bases and the V segment lost 5 bases, leaving 6 bases of the junction unmatched. CDR3 length: 17 amino acids. CDR1 is SGHVS, CDR2 FQNEAQ, per germline. As DNA, the CDR3 is TGTGCCAGCAGCCCCAGACTAGCGGGAGGATACACCGGGGAGCTGTTTTTT. It yields the protein CASSPRLAGGYTGELFF. Using reference TRBV7-8 and TRBJ2-2 for the parts outside the CDR3, the full variable domain is GAGVSQSPRYKVAKRGQDVALRCDPISGHVSLFWYQQALGQGPEFLTYFQNEAQLDKSGLPSDRFFAERPEGSVSTLKIQRTQQEDSAVYLCASSPRLAGGYTGELFFGEGSRLTVL.

This chain connects TRBV28 to TRBJ2-7, with 12 positions matching TRBD2. In germline, CDR1 is MDHEN, CDR2 SYDVKM. The junction had 9 bases not matched to a gene; V was cut back by 6 bases and J by 6 bases. There are 15 residues in the CDR3. The CDR3 reads CASRETSGRISEQYF. CDR3 sequence (DNA): TGTGCCAGCAGGGAAACTAGCGGGAGGATCTCCGAGCAGTACTTC.

The chain has TRBV27 and TRBJ1-1; D is possibly TRBD1 (6 bases). The length of the CDR3 is 14 residues. Germline assignment: CDR1 MNHEY and CDR2 SMNVEV (reference sequence). The V end lost 6 bases, the J end lost 1 base, and 12 bases lay between the germline ends. The CDR3, as DNA: TGTGCCAGCAGCAACAGACAGGAGAACACTGAAGCTTTCTTT. Protein product: CASSNRQENTEAFF.

The chain has TRBV5-1 and TRBJ1-4; 10 bases line up with TRBD1. The CDR3 has 17 residues. The ends lost 0 bases at V and 7 bases at J; junction bases unmatched: 9. Germline V CDR1 and CDR2: SGHRS, YFSETQ. The CDR3 loop reads CASSLGVGTGVGEKLFF. The CDR3 nucleotides read TGCGCCAGCAGCTTGGGTGTTGGGACAGGGGTTGGTGAAAAACTGTTTTTT.

This clone is a singleton in its sample. This chain joins TRBV5-1 and TRBJ2-7, with TRBD2 identical over 8 bases. CDR1 is SGHRS and CDR2 is YFSETQ in the germline V gene. This CDR3 spans 15 amino acids. With 4 bases clipped from V and 6 bases from J, the junction kept 12 bases outside the gene matches. This CDR3 is CASSTIEREYAEQYF. CDR3 coding DNA: TGCGCCAGCAGCACCATTGAGCGGGAGTATGCCGAGCAGTACTTC.

The rearrangement uses TRBV15 and TRBJ1-1; 12 positions agree with TRBD1. V lost 5 bases, J lost 5 bases, and 6 bases stayed unmatched. This CDR3 has 15 residues. Germline lookup yields CDR1 LNHNV and CDR2 YYDKDF (reference sequence). The CDR3 sequence is CATSHRDRGLTEAFF. The CDR3 DNA sequence: TGTGCCACCAGCCACCGGGACAGGGGGCTGACTGAAGCTTTCTTT.

The chain's CDR3 is CASSVVTRDEQFF. CDR3 sequence (DNA): TGTGCCAGCAGCGTAGTCACTCGGGATGAGCAGTTCTTC. The rearrangement uses TRBV9 and TRBJ2-1; D is uncertain. This CDR3 is 13 amino acids long. The V gene's germline CDR1 is SGDLS and CDR2 YYNGEE. Between the trimmed V and J ends, which lost 0 bases and 8 bases, there was a span of 9 bases.

The chain joins TRBV11-2 to TRBJ2-3, with D tentatively TRBD2 (6 bases). The CDR3 loop spans 15 amino acids. Germline values: CDR1 SGHAT, CDR2 FQNNGV. V was trimmed by 1 base and J by 3 bases, leaving 11 bases between them. Here the CDR3 reads CASSLVARGTDTQYF. As DNA, the CDR3 is TGTGCCAGCAGCTTAGTGGCCCGGGGGACAGATACGCAGTATTTT. Complete variable domain (other parts from reference TRBV11-2 and TRBJ2-3): EAGVAQSPRYKIIEKRQSVAFWCNPISGHATLYWYQQILGQGPKLLIQFQNNGVVDDSQLPKDRFSAERLKGVDSTLKIQPAKLEDSAVYLCASSLVARGTDTQYFGPGTRLTVL.

This clone was counted between two and nine times. The CDR3 bases are TGTGCCAGCAGTGAATCGGGGACAGGGTGGATTGGGGATGAGCAGTTCTTC. It yields the protein CASSESGTGWIGDEQFF. The chain is built from TRBV2 and TRBJ2-1, with 9 nucleotides matching TRBD1. Germline V gene lookup returns CDR1 SNHLY and CDR2 FYNNEI. This CDR3 is built from 17 residues. The V gene end was trimmed by 2 bases and the J gene end by 8 bases; junction bases not matched to a gene: 13.

V and J are TRBV11-3 and TRBJ2-7; the match to TRBD1 covers 7 bases. Germline V gene sequence: CDR1 SGHNT, CDR2 YENEEA. Trimming removed 0 bases from V and 4 bases from J; junction bases left unmatched: 6. CDR3 length: 15 amino acids. The CDR3 sequence: CASSLDQGDIYEQYF. The CDR3 DNA reads TGTGCCAGCAGCTTAGACCAGGGGGATATATACGAGCAGTACTTC.

This clone was seen a few times. CDR3 DNA: TGTGCCAGCAGTTTTGACTCCGGGACTAGCGGGAGGGAGCAGTACTTC. This encodes CASSFDSGTSGREQYF. The rearrangement joins TRBV27 to TRBJ2-7; TRBD2 agrees at 15 bases. Germline-derived CDR1 and CDR2 are MNHEY and SMNVEV (reference sequence). After removal of 3 bases from V and 7 bases from J, the junction contained 7 bases not matched to a gene. The CDR3 covers 16 residues.

This clone was recorded only once. This rearrangement joins TRBV7-2 to TRBJ2-1; 7 bases match TRBD2. CDR3 size: 14 residues. The germline CDR1 and CDR2 sequences are SGHTA and FQGNSA. J lost 9 bases, V lost 0 bases, and 5 bases had no gene match. The CDR3 nucleotides read TGTGCCAGCAGCTTAGCGCGACTAGCCGGTGAGCAGTTCTTC. Translating gives CASSLARLAGEQFF.

CDR3 in DNA: TGTGCCAGCAGCCCCGGCGGGGGGTACTATGGCTACACCTTC. Amino acid sequence: CASSPGGGYYGYTF. V and J are TRBV5-5 and TRBJ1-2, with a weak D call TRBD1 (5 bases). The CDR3 runs 14 residues. CDR1 and CDR2 from the germline V gene are SGHKS and YYEKEE (reference sequence). The ends were cut back, 4 bases at V and 3 bases at J, with 13 bases in the middle.

The rearrangement uses TRBV6-2 or TRBV6-3 and TRBJ1-1; D call uncertain. CDR1 is MNHEY, CDR2 SVGEGT, per germline. The V gene lost 2 bases and the J gene lost 6 bases, with 10 bases spanning the gap. This CDR3 spans 13 amino acids. DNA of the CDR3: TGTGCCAGCAGTTACAGCGGGCGCCCTGAAGCTTTCTTT. This sequence encodes CASSYSGRPEAFF.